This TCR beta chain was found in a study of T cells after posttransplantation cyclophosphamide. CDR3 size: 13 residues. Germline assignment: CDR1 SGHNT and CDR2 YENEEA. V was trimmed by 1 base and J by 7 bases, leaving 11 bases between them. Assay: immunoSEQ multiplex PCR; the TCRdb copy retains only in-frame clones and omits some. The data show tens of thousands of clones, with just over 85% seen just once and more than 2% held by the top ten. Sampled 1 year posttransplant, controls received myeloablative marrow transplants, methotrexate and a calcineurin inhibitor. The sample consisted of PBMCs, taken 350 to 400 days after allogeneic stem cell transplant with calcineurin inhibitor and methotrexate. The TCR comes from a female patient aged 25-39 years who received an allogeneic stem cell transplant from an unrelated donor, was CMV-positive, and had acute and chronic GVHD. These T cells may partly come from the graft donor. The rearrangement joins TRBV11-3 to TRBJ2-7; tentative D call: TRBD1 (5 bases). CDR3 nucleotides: TGTGCCAGCAGCTTAGGGCCTCCAGGGGAGCAGTACTTC. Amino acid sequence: CASSLGPPGEQYF.